These 24 T cell receptor beta chains were all obtained from the same sample, sequenced in a study of vaccination and CD4 T cells after COVID-19. No cognate antigen is known for these TCRs. Cultured CD4+ T cell DNA was sequenced using the Oncomine TCR Beta short-read assay. TCRdb reanalysed the PCR reads using MiXCR and keeps one entry per CDR3 protein. The sample yields approximately 20,000 distinct CDR3 sequences, just over 45% seen once. Treatment: approximately 9-day PBMC culture with coronavirus spike peptide pools or control peptides (ViraFEST assay). The sample in question was CD4+ T cells from blood, cultured in vitro, obtained after SARS-CoV-2 vaccination. These receptors originate from a human donor who had recovered from COVID-19.

The chain combines TRBV27 with TRBJ2-4; D might be TRBD1 (5 bases). The V end was cut by 5 bases, the J end by 0 bases, with 8 bases between. CDR1 is MNHEY, CDR2 SMNVEV, per germline (reference sequence). The CDR3 length is 14 residues. The CDR3: CASSVQGAKNIQYF. Written as DNA, the CDR3 is TGTGCCAGCAGTGTTCAGGGAGCCAAAAACATTCAGTACTTC.

V and J are TRBV11-1 and TRBJ2-3, with TRBD2 matching over 11 bases. Germline values: CDR1 SGHAT, CDR2 FQDESV (reference sequence). The V and J ends lost 1 base and 4 bases, in that order; junction bases with no gene match: 4. This CDR3 comprises 16 residues. This CDR3 reads CASSLVASGGPDTQYF. Here the CDR3 DNA reads TGTGCCAGCAGCTTAGTGGCTAGCGGGGGGCCAGATACGCAGTATTTT.

This clonotype was counted only a few times. The DNA of the CDR3 is TGTGCCAGCAGCCGGGGGGCAATTGGCCCCAATTCACCCCTCCACTTT. Protein product: CASSRGAIGPNSPLHF. J is TRBJ1-6 and V is TRBV6-1, with TRBD1 as a possible D gene (6 bases). This CDR3 has 16 residues. Germline assignment: CDR1 MNHNS and CDR2 SASEGT. V was clipped by 6 bases and J by 7 bases, with 19 bases between them.

The chain is built from TRBV7-3 and TRBJ2-5; D might be TRBD1 (5 bases). The CDR3 totals 15 residues. Trimming pared 1 base from V and 4 bases from J, leaving 13 bases between. Germline V gives CDR1 SGHTA, CDR2 FQGTGA. The CDR3 DNA reads as TGTGCCAGCAGCTTAAGTCGGGTAGGGGCAGAGACCCAGTACTTC. Translating gives CASSLSRVGAETQYF.

The rearrangement joins TRBV7-2 to TRBJ2-2; the D gene is possibly TRBD1 (6 bases). There are 14 residues in the CDR3. CDR1 SGHTA and CDR2 FQGNSA come from the germline V gene. Trimming stripped 3 bases from V and 6 bases from J, with 11 bases between. The CDR3 DNA sequence: TGTGCCAGCAGCTTCTCCCAGGGGCCCGGGGAGCTGTTTTTT. Its translation is CASSFSQGPGELFF.

The chain combines TRBV28 with TRBJ1-2; perhaps TRBD1 as D (5 bases). The CDR3 runs 13 residues. Trimming took 7 bases from V and 4 from J, leaving 13 bases between them. Germline values: CDR1 MDHEN, CDR2 SYDVKM. CDR3 protein: CASKGWASYGYTF. The CDR3 DNA is TGTGCCAGCAAGGGGTGGGCATCCTATGGCTACACCTTC.

The gene calls are TRBV11-3 and TRBJ2-3; D is ambiguous. There are 12 residues in the CDR3. V dropped 5 bases and J dropped 3 bases, with 6 bases sitting between them. Germline V gene sequence: CDR1 SGHNT, CDR2 YENEEA. The CDR3 DNA reads TGTGCCAGCAGCCCTCATACAGATACGCAGTATTTT. Translation gives CASSPHTDTQYF.

In its sample, this clonotype was seen a few times. This chain uses TRBV28 with TRBJ1-5; D not certain. Trimming took 1 base from V and 9 from J, leaving 13 bases between them. Germline CDR1 is MDHEN and CDR2 is SYDVKM. The CDR3 is 14 residues long. CDR3 sequence reads: CASSLFTGDRPQHF. CDR3 nucleotide sequence: TGTGCCAGCAGTTTATTTACGGGAGATAGGCCCCAGCATTTT.

This clonotype was seen a few times. The CDR3 DNA follows: TGTGCCAGCAGTTTACGTTCAGGGAACACTGAAGCTTTCTTT. It encodes CASSLRSGNTEAFF. The chain combines TRBV28 with TRBJ1-1; D gene uncertain. Trimming shortened V by 2 bases and J by 1 base, and 8 bases separated the two germline ends. The germline gives CDR1 MDHEN, CDR2 SYDVKM. The CDR3 totals 14 residues.

J is TRBJ1-5 and V is TRBV19, with 12 bases matching TRBD1. The germline V gene has CDR1 LNHDA and CDR2 SQIVND (reference sequence). V was pared by 4 bases and J by 0 bases, with 10 bases of the junction left unmatched. This CDR3 has 19 residues. CDR3 DNA: TGTGCCAGTAGTAGGACCGGGACAGGGGGCGGGTATAGCAATCAGCCCCAGCATTTT. Translated, it gives CASSRTGTGGGYSNQPQHF. The full variable domain, with the rest looked up from reference TRBV19 and TRBJ1-5, is DGGITQSPKYLFRKEGQNVTLSCEQNLNHDAMYWYRQDPGQGLRLIYYSQIVNDFQKGDIAEGYSVSREKKESFPLTVTSAQKNPTAFYLCASSRTGTGGGYSNQPQHFGDGTRLSIL.

V gene TRBV11-3 combines with J gene TRBJ2-1; weak D call: TRBD2 (6 bases). From germline, CDR1 is SGHNT and CDR2 YENEEA. With 0 bases removed from V and 8 bases from J, the gap between germline ends came to 14 bases. This CDR3 contains 15 residues. In DNA, the CDR3 is TGTGCCAGCAGCTTAGAAGCGGCGGGGCGCGATGAGCAGTTCTTC. It specifies CASSLEAAGRDEQFF.

This clonotype was seen more than once but under ten times. This chain uses TRBV2 with TRBJ1-5; no definite D call. V lost 3 bases to trimming and J lost 0 bases, with 0 bases between them. Germline CDR1 and CDR2: SNHLY and FYNNEI. The CDR3 is 12 amino acids. The DNA of the CDR3 is TGTGCCAGCAGTGATAGCAATCAGCCCCAGCATTTT. It specifies CASSDSNQPQHF.

This clonotype was counted between two and nine times. This chain connects TRBV10-3 to TRBJ1-1; 8 bases map to TRBD1. With V trimmed by 10 bases and J by 8 bases, 9 bases remained unmatched. CDR1 is ENHRY and CDR2 is SYGVKD in the germline V gene. The CDR3 has 12 residues. Written as DNA, the CDR3 is TGTGCCACCCGGACAGGGACAATGGAAGCTTTCTTT. This translates into CATRTGTMEAFF.

The chain couples TRBV18 to TRBJ2-7; tentatively, D is TRBD2 (6 bases). The CDR3 covers 15 residues. The germline CDR1 and CDR2 sequences are KGHSH and LQKENI. V was shortened by 3 bases and J by 5 bases, with 17 bases between the two germline ends. The DNA for the CDR3 is TGTGCCAGCTCACCGAGCCTCCAGGGACTCGACGAGCAGTACTTC. Protein sequence: CASSPSLQGLDEQYF.

This clonotype appeared a few times. The chain recombines TRBV20-1 with TRBJ2-3; possibly TRBD1 or TRBD2 for D (5 bases each). The V end lost 1 base, the J end lost 0 bases, and 8 bases lay between the germline ends. The V gene's germline CDR1 is DFQATT and CDR2 SNEGSKA (reference sequence). The CDR3 totals 14 residues. The CDR3 reads CSARVWGSTDTQYF. CDR3 DNA: TGCAGTGCTAGAGTGTGGGGGAGCACAGATACGCAGTATTTT.

The chain recombines TRBV24-1 with TRBJ2-1; 9 nucleotides match TRBD1. Losses at the gene ends were 4 bases for V and 7 bases for J; bases not matched to a gene: 10. The CDR3 extends over 16 amino acids. The germline V gene encodes CDR1 KGHDR and CDR2 SFDVKD. Here the CDR3 DNA reads TGTGCCACCAGTGAGTCCGGGACAGGGCTGGGTAATGAGCAGTTCTTC. The encoded protein is CATSESGTGLGNEQFF.

The chain couples TRBV19 to TRBJ2-5, with 9 bases aligning to TRBD2. The CDR3 is 15 residues long. The trim removed 1 base at V and 5 bases at J, leaving 5 bases unmatched. Per germline, CDR1 LNHDA and CDR2 SQIVND (reference sequence). The CDR3 is CASSIGSGRRETQYF. CDR3 nucleotide sequence: TGTGCCAGTAGTATAGGGAGCGGGAGGAGGGAGACCCAGTACTTC.

The V gene is TRBV27, the J gene TRBJ1-1; D unresolved. The CDR3 has 15 residues. Germline lookup yields CDR1 MNHEY and CDR2 SMNVEV (reference sequence). Trimming removed 5 bases from V and 11 bases from J, with 24 bases in between. This CDR3 reads CASSIDRAARGKAFF. The CDR3 bases are TGTGCCAGCAGTATAGACCGGGCCGCCCGAGGTAAGGCTTTCTTT.

This clonotype appeared a few times. For the CDR3, the DNA is TGTGCCAGCAGCCCCCGCGGCCGCGGCTACGGGGAGACCCAGTACTTC. As protein: CASSPRGRGYGETQYF. The chain links TRBV7-9 to TRBJ2-5; D remains ambiguous. Germline loops: CDR1 SEHNR, CDR2 FQNEAQ (reference sequence). The CDR3 covers 16 residues. Trimming left V 5 bases short and J 5 bases short, with 21 bases between.

This clonotype was observed a handful of times. This rearrangement joins TRBV24-1 to TRBJ1-2; D uncertain. Germline values: CDR1 KGHDR, CDR2 SFDVKD. The CDR3 is made up of 15 amino acids. Trimming removed 3 bases from V and 4 bases from J, with 14 bases in between. The CDR3 spells CATSDPNLGSYGYTF. Here the CDR3 DNA reads TGTGCCACCAGTGATCCAAACCTTGGGTCCTATGGCTACACCTTC.

The J gene is TRBJ1-1, the V gene TRBV6-1; TRBD1 matches at 8 bases. There are 14 residues in the CDR3. V trimming: 5 bases; J trimming: 1 base; junction bases outside the gene matches: 3. Germline values: CDR1 MNHNS, CDR2 SASEGT. Written as DNA, the CDR3 is TGTGCCAGCAGTCCTGGGACAGGGAACACTGAAGCTTTCTTT. Its translation is CASSPGTGNTEAFF.

The rearrangement uses TRBV15 and TRBJ1-1; D gene uncertain. This CDR3 comprises 15 residues. Germline V gives CDR1 LNHNV, CDR2 YYDKDF (reference sequence). Between the trimmed V and J ends, which lost 3 bases and 0 bases, there was a span of 11 bases. DNA of the CDR3: TGTGCCACCAGCAGTCCGACATCCATGAACACTGAAGCTTTCTTT. Its translation is CATSSPTSMNTEAFF.

This clonotype was seen a handful of times. The J gene is TRBJ1-2, the V gene TRBV6-2 or TRBV6-3; D is undetermined. V shed 6 bases and J shed 8 bases, with 13 bases lying between them. CDR3 length equals 12 residues. CDR1 MNHEY and CDR2 SVGEGT come from the germline V gene. This chain's CDR3 is CASSESPRGYTF. CDR3 nucleotides: TGTGCCAGCAGCGAGTCCCCGAGAGGCTACACCTTC.

The CDR3 DNA sequence: TGTGCCAGCAGTTCCACCCCACAGGGCTTGGGCTACACCTTC. Translation: CASSSTPQGLGYTF. The chain has TRBV28 and TRBJ1-2, with a possible D match to TRBD1 (6 bases). Trimming took off 4 bases at V and 8 bases at J, with 17 bases between the two ends. The length of the CDR3 is 14 residues. CDR1 MDHEN and CDR2 SYDVKM come from the germline V gene.